The rows below give T cell receptor beta chains drawn from one sample of a study of neurological immune-mediated disorders. MiXCR, applied by TCRdb to the 5' RACE reads, yields one record per CDR3 protein. Of about 22,000 distinct CDR3 sequences in the sample, 8.5% to 12% were seen once. The specimen sequenced was PBMCs. The source is a woman aged 55-69 years with HTLV-1-associated myelopathy (HAM/TSP). Both conserved end residues are part of each CDR3. The D gene is left open where the match is weak. Where a row states a size, it is once, few, many or the class of an expanded clone; other rows omit it.

V,D,size,J,DNA,CDR3
TRBV5-1,TRBD1,many,TRBJ2-3,TGCGCCAGCGCCGGGACAGGGGGACGTGATACGCAGTATTTT,CASAGTGGRDTQYF
TRBV12-3/TRBV12-4,NA,many,TRBJ1-5,TGTGCCAGCACCTTTCAGATCTATCAGCCCCAGCATTTT,CASTFQIYQPQHF
TRBV6-5,NA,many,TRBJ2-6,TGTGCCAGCAGGGATTGGGCCAACGTCCTGACTTTC,CASRDWANVLTF
TRBV29-1,NA,many,TRBJ1-1,TGCAGCGTTGAAAAACAGATGAACACTGAAGCTTTCTTT,CSVEKQMNTEAFF
TRBV20-1,NA,many,TRBJ2-5,TGCAGTGCTATATACTCAGAGACCCAGTACTTC,CSAIYSETQYF
TRBV29-1,TRBD2,NA,TRBJ2-1,TGCAGCTCAAAAATAGCGGGAGAGCAGTTCTTC,CSSKIAGEQFF
TRBV12-3/TRBV12-4,TRBD1,many,TRBJ1-1,TGTGCCAGCAGTCGACAGGGGGACACTGAAGCTTTCTTT,CASSRQGDTEAFF
TRBV20-1,TRBD1,many,TRBJ2-1,TGCAGTGCTAGGAAGACAGGGAGCTACAATGAGCAGTTCTTC,CSARKTGSYNEQFF
TRBV20-1,NA,many,TRBJ1-6,TGCAGTGCTAGGGAGGGCAGGGTCGATTCACCCCTCCACTTT,CSAREGRVDSPLHF
TRBV4-2,TRBD2,many,TRBJ2-3,TGTGCCAGCAGCCAAGGGGGTCTAGCGGGGGTAGAGTATTTT,CASSQGGLAGVEYF
TRBV7-8,NA,many,TRBJ2-5,TGTGCCAGCAGCTTATTACGGGGGAACCAAGAGACCCAGTACTTC,CASSLLRGNQETQYF
TRBV20-1,TRBD1,many,TRBJ1-3,TGCAGTGCTGAAGGGGGCAGGGGGCCAGGAAACACCATATATTTT,CSAEGGRGPGNTIYF
TRBV20-1,TRBD1,medium-sized,TRBJ2-7,TGCAATCGGGACAGGGGACACTACGAGCAGTACTTC,CNRDRGHYEQYF
TRBV20-1,TRBD2,NA,TRBJ2-3,TGCAGTGCTTGGACTAGCGTAGATACGCAGTATTTT,CSAWTSVDTQYF
TRBV7-8,NA,many,TRBJ2-3,TGTGCCAGCAGCTTAGCGCTCTTGGCCTGGTCAGATACGCAGTATTTT,CASSLALLAWSDTQYF